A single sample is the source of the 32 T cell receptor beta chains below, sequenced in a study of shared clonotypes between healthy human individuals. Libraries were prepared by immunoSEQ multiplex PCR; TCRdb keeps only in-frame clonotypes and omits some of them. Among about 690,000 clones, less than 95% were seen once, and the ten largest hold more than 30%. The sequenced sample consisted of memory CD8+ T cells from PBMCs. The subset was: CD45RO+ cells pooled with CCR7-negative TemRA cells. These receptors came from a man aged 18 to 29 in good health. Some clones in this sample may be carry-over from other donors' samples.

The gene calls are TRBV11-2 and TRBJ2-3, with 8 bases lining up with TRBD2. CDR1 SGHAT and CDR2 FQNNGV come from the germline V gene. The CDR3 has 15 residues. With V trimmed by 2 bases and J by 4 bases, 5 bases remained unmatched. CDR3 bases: TGTGCCAGCAGCTTAAGTGGGACTAGACCAGATACGCAGTATTTT. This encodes CASSLSGTRPDTQYF.

Written as DNA, the CDR3 is TGTGCCAGCAGGAGGAGCCAGAACACTGAAGCTTTCTTT. Translating it yields CASRRSQNTEAFF. The chain employs TRBV2 and TRBJ1-1; D remains ambiguous. This CDR3 has 13 residues. Per germline, CDR1 SNHLY and CDR2 FYNNEI. Trimming shortened V by 6 bases and J by 1 base, and 9 bases separated the two germline ends.

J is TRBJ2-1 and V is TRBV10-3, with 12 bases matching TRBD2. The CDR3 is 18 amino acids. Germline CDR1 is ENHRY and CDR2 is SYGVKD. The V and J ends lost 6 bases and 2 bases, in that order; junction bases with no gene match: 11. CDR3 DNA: TGTGCCATCAGAAGCACTAGCGGGAGGCTGGAGGCCTACAATGAGCAGTTCTTC. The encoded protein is CAIRSTSGRLEAYNEQFF.

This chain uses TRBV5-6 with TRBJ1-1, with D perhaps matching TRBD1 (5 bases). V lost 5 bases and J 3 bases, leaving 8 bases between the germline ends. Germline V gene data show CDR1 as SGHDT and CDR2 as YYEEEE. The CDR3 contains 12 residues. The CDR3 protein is CASRSRDTEAFF. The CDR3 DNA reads TGTGCCAGCAGGAGCAGGGACACTGAAGCTTTCTTT. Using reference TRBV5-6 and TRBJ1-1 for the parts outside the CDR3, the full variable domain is DAGVTQSPTHLIKTRGQQVTLRCSPKSGHDTVSWYQQALGQGPQFIFQYYEEEERQRGNFPDRFSGHQFPNYSSELNVNALLLGDSALYLCASRSRDTEAFFGQGTRLTVV.

CDR3 sequence: CASSDSGSPSSYNEQFF. DNA for the CDR3: TGTGCCAGCAGCGATAGCGGGTCCCCCAGCTCCTACAATGAGCAGTTCTTC. The chain couples TRBV9 to TRBJ2-1, with 7 bases that match TRBD2. Unmatched junction bases numbered 9, after V lost 3 bases and J lost 0 bases. In germline, CDR1 is SGDLS, CDR2 YYNGEE. The CDR3 has 17 amino acids.

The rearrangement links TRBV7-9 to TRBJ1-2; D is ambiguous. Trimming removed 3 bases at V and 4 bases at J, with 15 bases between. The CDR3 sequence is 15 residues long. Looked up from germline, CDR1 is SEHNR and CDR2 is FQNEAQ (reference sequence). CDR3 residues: CASSLEPGSVYGYTF. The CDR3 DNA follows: TGTGCCAGCAGCTTGGAGCCGGGGTCCGTCTATGGCTACACCTTC.

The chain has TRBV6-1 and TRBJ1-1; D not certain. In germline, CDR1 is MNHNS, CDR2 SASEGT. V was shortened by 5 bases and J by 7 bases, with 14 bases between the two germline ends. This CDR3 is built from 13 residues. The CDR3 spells CASSFFTQIEAFF. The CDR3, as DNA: TGTGCCAGCAGTTTTTTTACACAGATTGAAGCTTTCTTT.

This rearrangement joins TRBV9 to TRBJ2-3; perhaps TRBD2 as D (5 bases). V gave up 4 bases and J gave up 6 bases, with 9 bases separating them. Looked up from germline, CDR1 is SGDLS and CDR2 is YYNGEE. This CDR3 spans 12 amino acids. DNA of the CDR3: TGTGCCAGCAGCCCCCGGAGGGATACGCAGTATTTT. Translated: CASSPRRDTQYF.

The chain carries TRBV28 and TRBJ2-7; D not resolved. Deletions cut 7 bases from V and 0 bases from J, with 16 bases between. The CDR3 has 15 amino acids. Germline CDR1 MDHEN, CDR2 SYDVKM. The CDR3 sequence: CASTLRGGDSYEQYF. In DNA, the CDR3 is TGTGCCAGCACCTTAAGAGGCGGAGACTCCTACGAGCAGTACTTC.

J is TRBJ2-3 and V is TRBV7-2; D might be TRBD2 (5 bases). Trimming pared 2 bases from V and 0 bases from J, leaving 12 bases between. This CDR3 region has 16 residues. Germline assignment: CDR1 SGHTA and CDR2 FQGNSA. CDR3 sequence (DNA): TGTGCCAGCAGCTTAACGTTGAGGAGGAGCACAGATACGCAGTATTTT. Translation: CASSLTLRRSTDTQYF. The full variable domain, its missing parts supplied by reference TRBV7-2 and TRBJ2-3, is GAGVSQSPSNKVTEKGKDVELRCDPISGHTALYWYRQSLGQGLEFLIYFQGNSAPDKSGLPSDRFSAERTGGSVSTLTIQRTQQEDSAVYLCASSLTLRRSTDTQYFGPGTRLTVL.

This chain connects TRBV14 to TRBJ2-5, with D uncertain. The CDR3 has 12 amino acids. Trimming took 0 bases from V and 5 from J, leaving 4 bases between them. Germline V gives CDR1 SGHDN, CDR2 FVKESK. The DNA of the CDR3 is TGTGCCAGCAGCCAAGATTGGGAGACCCAGTACTTC. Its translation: CASSQDWETQYF.

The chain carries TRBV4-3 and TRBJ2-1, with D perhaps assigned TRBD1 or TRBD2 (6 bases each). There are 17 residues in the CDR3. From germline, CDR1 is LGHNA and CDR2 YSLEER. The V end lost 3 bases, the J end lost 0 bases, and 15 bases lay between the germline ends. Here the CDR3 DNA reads TGCGCCAGCAGCCACTCCGACGGGGGCAGCTCCTACAATGAGCAGTTCTTC. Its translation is CASSHSDGGSSYNEQFF.

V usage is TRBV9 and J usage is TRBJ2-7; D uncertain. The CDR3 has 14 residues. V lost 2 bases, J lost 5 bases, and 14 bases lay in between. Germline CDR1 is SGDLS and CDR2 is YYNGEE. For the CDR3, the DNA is TGTGCCAGCAGCGTCTCCCCACAAGTCCACGAGCAGTACTTC. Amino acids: CASSVSPQVHEQYF.

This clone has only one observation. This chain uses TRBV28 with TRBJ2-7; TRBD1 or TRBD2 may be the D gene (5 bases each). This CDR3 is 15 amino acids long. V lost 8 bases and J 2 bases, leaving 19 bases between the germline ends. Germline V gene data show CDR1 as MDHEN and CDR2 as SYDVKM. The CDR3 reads CASASSRDQTYEQYF. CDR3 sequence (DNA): TGTGCCAGCGCCTCCTCCCGGGACCAGACCTACGAGCAGTACTTC.

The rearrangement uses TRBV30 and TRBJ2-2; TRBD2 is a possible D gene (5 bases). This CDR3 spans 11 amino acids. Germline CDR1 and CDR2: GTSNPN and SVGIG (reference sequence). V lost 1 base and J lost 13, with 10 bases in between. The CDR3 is CAWSAGMGLFF. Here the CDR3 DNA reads TGTGCCTGGAGTGCGGGAATGGGGCTGTTTTTT.

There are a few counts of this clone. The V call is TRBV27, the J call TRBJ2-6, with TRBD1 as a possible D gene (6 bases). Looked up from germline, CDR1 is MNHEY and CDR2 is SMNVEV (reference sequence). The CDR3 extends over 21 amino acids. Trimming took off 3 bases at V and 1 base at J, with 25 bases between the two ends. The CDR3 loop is CASSLGRGYQNTISGANVLTF. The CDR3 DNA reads TGTGCCAGCAGTTTGGGCAGGGGATACCAAAACACAATTTCTGGGGCCAACGTCCTGACTTTC.

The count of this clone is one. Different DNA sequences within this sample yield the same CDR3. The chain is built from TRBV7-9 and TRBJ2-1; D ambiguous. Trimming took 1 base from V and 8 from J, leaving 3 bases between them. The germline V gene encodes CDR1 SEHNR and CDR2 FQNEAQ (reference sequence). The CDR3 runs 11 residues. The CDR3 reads CASSLGDEQFF. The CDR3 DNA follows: TGTGCCAGCAGCTTAGGTGATGAGCAGTTCTTC.

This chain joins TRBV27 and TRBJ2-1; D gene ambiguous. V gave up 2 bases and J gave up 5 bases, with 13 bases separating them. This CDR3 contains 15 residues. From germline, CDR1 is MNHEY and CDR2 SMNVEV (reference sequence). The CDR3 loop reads CASSLVLEADNEQFF. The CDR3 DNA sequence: TGTGCCAGCAGTTTAGTCCTAGAGGCAGACAATGAGCAGTTCTTC.

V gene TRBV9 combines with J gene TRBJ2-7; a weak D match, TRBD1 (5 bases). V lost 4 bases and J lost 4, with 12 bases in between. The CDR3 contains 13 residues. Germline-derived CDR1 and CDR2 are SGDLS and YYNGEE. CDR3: CASSPQGNYEQYF. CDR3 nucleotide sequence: TGTGCCAGCAGCCCCCAGGGTAATTACGAGCAGTACTTC.

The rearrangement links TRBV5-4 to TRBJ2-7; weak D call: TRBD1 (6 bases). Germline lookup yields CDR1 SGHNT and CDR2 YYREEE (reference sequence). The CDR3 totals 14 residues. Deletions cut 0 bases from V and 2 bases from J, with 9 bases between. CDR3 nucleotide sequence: TGTGCCAGCAGCTTGGGCAGGGGCCCCTACGAGCAGTACTTC. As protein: CASSLGRGPYEQYF. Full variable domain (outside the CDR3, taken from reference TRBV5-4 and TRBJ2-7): ETGVTQSPTHLIKTRGQQVTLRCSSQSGHNTVSWYQQALGQGPQFIFQYYREEENGRGNFPPRFSGLQFPNYSSELNVNALELDDSALYLCASSLGRGPYEQYFGPGTRLTVT.

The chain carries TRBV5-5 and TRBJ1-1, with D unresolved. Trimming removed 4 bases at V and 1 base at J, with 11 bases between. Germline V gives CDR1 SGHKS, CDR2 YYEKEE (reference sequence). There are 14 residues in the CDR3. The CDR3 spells CASSLTSRNTEAFF. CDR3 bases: TGTGCCAGCAGCCTAACGTCCAGGAACACTGAAGCTTTCTTT.

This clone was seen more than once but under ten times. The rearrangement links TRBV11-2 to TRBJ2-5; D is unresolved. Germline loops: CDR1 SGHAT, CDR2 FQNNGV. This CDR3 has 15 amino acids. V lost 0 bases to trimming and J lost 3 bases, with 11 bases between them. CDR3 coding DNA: TGTGCCAGCAGCTTAGAATTATACAGAAAAGAGACCCAGTACTTC. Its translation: CASSLELYRKETQYF.

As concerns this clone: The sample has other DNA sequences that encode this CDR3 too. The CDR3 coding sequence is TGTGCCAGCAGTTCAGGACTAGCGGGAGCCTACGAGCAGTACTTC. Protein sequence: CASSSGLAGAYEQYF. V usage is TRBV27 and J usage is TRBJ2-7; 13 bases are a match to TRBD2. CDR3 length: 15 residues. Germline loops: CDR1 MNHEY, CDR2 SMNVEV (reference sequence). With 4 bases clipped from V and 2 bases from J, the junction kept 2 bases outside the gene matches.

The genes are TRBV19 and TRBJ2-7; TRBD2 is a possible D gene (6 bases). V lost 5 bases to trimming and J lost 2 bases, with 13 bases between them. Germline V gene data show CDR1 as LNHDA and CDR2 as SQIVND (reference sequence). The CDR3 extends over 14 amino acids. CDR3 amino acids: CASSWSGRAYEQYF. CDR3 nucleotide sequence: TGTGCCAGTAGTTGGTCCGGGAGAGCCTACGAGCAGTACTTC.

CDR3 residues: CASSLINSPLHF. CDR3 in DNA: TGTGCCAGCAGTTTAATCAATTCACCCCTCCACTTT. The chain carries TRBV27 and TRBJ1-6, with unresolved D. CDR1 and CDR2 (germline): MNHEY, SMNVEV (reference sequence). V lost 2 bases and J 7 bases, leaving 3 bases between the germline ends. The CDR3 runs 12 residues.

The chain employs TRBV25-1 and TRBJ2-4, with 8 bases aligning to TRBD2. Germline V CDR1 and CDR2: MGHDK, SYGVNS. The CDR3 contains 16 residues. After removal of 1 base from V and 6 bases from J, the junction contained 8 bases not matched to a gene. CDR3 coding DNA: TGTGCCAGCAGTGAATTTCAAGCGGGAGAACCAAACATTCAGTACTTC. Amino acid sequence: CASSEFQAGEPNIQYF.

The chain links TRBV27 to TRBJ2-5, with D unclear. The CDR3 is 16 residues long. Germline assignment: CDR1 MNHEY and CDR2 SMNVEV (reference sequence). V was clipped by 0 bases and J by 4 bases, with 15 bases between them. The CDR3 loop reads CASSLSPAPSPETQYF. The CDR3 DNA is TGTGCCAGCAGTTTATCGCCGGCACCATCGCCAGAGACCCAGTACTTC.

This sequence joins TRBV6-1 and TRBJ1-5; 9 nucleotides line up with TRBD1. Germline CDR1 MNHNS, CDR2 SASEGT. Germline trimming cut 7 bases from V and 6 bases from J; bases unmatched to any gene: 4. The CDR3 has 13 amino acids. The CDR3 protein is CASTDRGVQPQHF. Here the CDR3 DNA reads TGTGCCAGCACGGACAGGGGCGTTCAGCCCCAGCATTTT.

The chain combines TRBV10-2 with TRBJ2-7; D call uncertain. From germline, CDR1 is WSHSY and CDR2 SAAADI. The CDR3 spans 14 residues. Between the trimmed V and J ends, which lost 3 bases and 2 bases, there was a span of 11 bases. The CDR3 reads CASSDMGQTYEQYF. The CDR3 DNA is TGCGCCAGCAGTGATATGGGCCAGACCTACGAGCAGTACTTC.

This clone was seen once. The CDR3 DNA is TGTGCCAGCAGCCTACAGCAGGGGGCTTTGGAGTATGGCTACACCTTC. This gives the protein CASSLQQGALEYGYTF. This sequence joins TRBV13 and TRBJ1-2, with TRBD1 matching 8 bases. CDR1 PRHDT and CDR2 FYEKMQ come from the germline V gene (reference sequence). CDR3 length: 16 residues. The junction had 13 bases not matched to a gene; V was cut back by 5 bases and J by 5 bases.

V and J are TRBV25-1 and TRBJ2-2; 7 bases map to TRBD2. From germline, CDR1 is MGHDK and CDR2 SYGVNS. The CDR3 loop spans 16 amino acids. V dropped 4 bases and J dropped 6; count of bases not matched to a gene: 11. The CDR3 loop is CASSGPGEGKSGELFF. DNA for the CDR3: TGTGCCAGCAGTGGACCTGGGGAGGGAAAGTCCGGGGAGCTGTTTTTT.

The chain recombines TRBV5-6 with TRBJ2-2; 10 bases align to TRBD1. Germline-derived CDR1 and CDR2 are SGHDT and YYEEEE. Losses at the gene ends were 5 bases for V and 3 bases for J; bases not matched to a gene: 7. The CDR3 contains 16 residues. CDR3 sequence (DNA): TGTGCCAGCAGTGACAGGGGGCGCGTTTACACCGGGGAGCTGTTTTTT. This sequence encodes CASSDRGRVYTGELFF.